The 27 T cell receptor beta chains given below trace back to one sample, sequenced in a study of cytomegalovirus exposure and HLA in healthy donors (dated by TCRdb to about 2017). Receptor amplification or capture employed the immunoSEQ multiplex PCR assay. Imported from immuneACCESS, the table was reduced by TCRdb to in-frame sequences with V and J called. These copies leave out some clones; in studies compared against another copy, an unresolved V gene accounts for under half, and the cause of the remainder is not known. This sample is represented by roughly 150,000 clones; nearly 90% of them were singletons. Together, the top ten hold 10% of the sample. Material for sequencing was PBMCs. The receptor set was obtained from a woman between 18 and 29 years old in good health and CMV-seropositive.

This chain connects TRBV5-1 to TRBJ2-1; D possibly corresponds to TRBD1 (6 bases). V was trimmed by 0 bases and J by 5 bases, leaving 9 bases between them. This CDR3 spans 14 amino acids. Per germline, CDR1 SGHRS and CDR2 YFSETQ. Here the CDR3 reads CASSLAGTNNEQFF. CDR3 nucleotides: TGCGCCAGCAGCTTGGCCGGGACAAACAATGAGCAGTTCTTC. Based on the CDR3 plus reference TRBV5-1 and TRBJ2-1, the full variable domain is KAGVTQTPRYLIKTRGQQVTLSCSPISGHRSVSWYQQTPGQGLQFLFEYFSETQRNKGNFPGRFSGRQFSNSRSEMNVSTLELGDSALYLCASSLAGTNNEQFFGPGTRLTVL.

The V and J genes are TRBV10-1 and TRBJ2-1, with 8 bases that match TRBD1. Per the germline V gene, CDR1 is WNHNN and CDR2 is SYGVQD (reference sequence). The V gene end was trimmed by 5 bases and the J gene end by 6 bases; junction bases not matched to a gene: 3. This CDR3 comprises 13 residues. The CDR3 region is CASSPDRVNEQFF. For the CDR3, the DNA is TGCGCCAGCAGTCCGGACAGGGTCAATGAGCAGTTCTTC.

In this sample, this clone turned up once. This sequence joins TRBV5-4 and TRBJ1-3; D is possibly TRBD1 (6 bases). V was cut by 3 bases and J by 6 bases, with 16 bases left in between. The CDR3 is 15 residues long. Per the germline V gene, CDR1 is SGHNT and CDR2 is YYREEE (reference sequence). CDR3: CASSSDGTFSNTIYF. For the CDR3, the DNA is TGTGCCAGCAGCTCCGACGGGACATTCTCAAACACCATATATTTT.

A note on this clone: One junction end disagrees with the germline gene, perhaps due to a read error. V is TRBV5-4 and J is TRBJ2-3, with 13 bases aligning to TRBD2. The CDR3 has 16 residues. Germline CDR1 and CDR2: SGHNT and YYREEE (reference sequence). CDR3 nucleotides: TGTGCCAGCAGCCAGGGACTAGCGGGAACTGGATCGGTTATGGATTTT. It translates to CASSQGLAGTGSVMDF.

This clone was observed a single time. The chain is built from TRBV4-3 and TRBJ2-1, with D possibly TRBD1 on 5 matching bases. With 0 bases removed from V and 10 bases from J, the gap between germline ends came to 10 bases. Looked up from germline, CDR1 is LGHNA and CDR2 is YSLEER. The CDR3 spans 13 residues. The CDR3 nucleotides read TGCGCCAGCAGCCAAGAACTGACAGAGGAGCAGTTCTTC. It encodes CASSQELTEEQFF.

The chain employs TRBV4-1 and TRBJ1-5, with D hard to call. In germline, CDR1 is MGHRA, CDR2 YSYEKL. V lost 1 base and J 0 bases, leaving 10 bases between the germline ends. The CDR3 runs 16 residues. The CDR3 reads CASSQVGAASNQPQHF. Here the CDR3 DNA reads TGCGCCAGCAGCCAAGTGGGCGCCGCTAGCAATCAGCCCCAGCATTTT.

The CDR3 loop reads CASSLRTGKLEELFF. CDR3 DNA sequence: TGTGCCAGCAGCCTACGGACAGGGAAGCTTGAGGAACTGTTTTTT. The V call is TRBV4-2, the J call TRBJ1-4, with TRBD1 identical over 8 bases. V was pared by 4 bases and J by 12 bases, with 13 bases of the junction left unmatched. Germline assignment: CDR1 LGHNA and CDR2 YNFKEQ. CDR3 length: 15 residues.

The chain joins TRBV10-1 to TRBJ2-3; possible D gene TRBD1, 6 bases. This CDR3 is 15 amino acids long. V lost 0 bases and J 2 bases, leaving 9 bases between the germline ends. In germline, CDR1 is WNHNN, CDR2 SYGVQD (reference sequence). Here the CDR3 reads CASSESRGDTDTQYF. The CDR3 DNA sequence: TGCGCCAGCAGTGAGTCCAGGGGCGACACAGATACGCAGTATTTT.

The chain uses TRBV29-1 and TRBJ1-1, with 9 bases matching TRBD1. The CDR3 is made up of 13 amino acids. CDR1 is SQVTM and CDR2 is ANQGSEA in the germline V gene. Germline trimming cut 7 bases from V and 2 bases from J; bases unmatched to any gene: 5. Here the CDR3 reads CSARTGANTEAFF. In nucleotides, the CDR3 is TGCAGCGCTCGGACAGGGGCTAACACTGAAGCTTTCTTT. The full variable domain, completed using reference TRBV29-1 and TRBJ1-1, is SAVISQKPSRDICQRGTSLTIQCQVDSQVTMMFWYRQQPGQSLTLIATANQGSEATYESGFVIDKFPISRPNLTFSTLTVSNMSPEDSSIYLCSARTGANTEAFFGQGTRLTVV.

The chain joins TRBV19 to TRBJ2-1; 13 bases map to TRBD2. The CDR3 consists of 13 residues. The junction had 6 bases not matched to a gene; V was cut back by 9 bases and J by 10 bases. Germline V gene sequence: CDR1 LNHDA, CDR2 SQIVND (reference sequence). The CDR3 bases are TGTGCCAGCTTGGGACTAGCGGGAAAAGAGCAGTTCTTC. It specifies CASLGLAGKEQFF.

In this sample, this clone turned up once. The chain combines TRBV7-9 with TRBJ2-7; D might be TRBD1 (6 bases). Trimming stripped 4 bases from V and 4 bases from J, with 23 bases between. The CDR3 spans 17 residues. The V gene's germline CDR1 is SEHNR and CDR2 FQNEAQ (reference sequence). The CDR3 region is CASSSRTAGARFYEQYF. The DNA for the CDR3 is TGTGCCAGCAGCTCAAGAACCGCAGGGGCGAGATTTTACGAGCAGTACTTC.

The CDR3 DNA is TGTGCCACAGGGACAGGGGGAAACTACGAGCAGTACTTC. Protein sequence: CATGTGGNYEQYF. This chain uses TRBV10-3 with TRBJ2-7; 11 bases match TRBD1. This CDR3 spans 13 amino acids. Germline V CDR1 and CDR2: ENHRY, SYGVKD. V shed 10 bases, J shed 3 bases, and the junction held 5 bases outside the gene matches.

V usage is TRBV5-1 and J usage is TRBJ1-2; TRBD1 aligns across 8 bases. Germline CDR1 and CDR2: SGHRS and YFSETQ. With 1 base clipped from V and 4 bases from J, the junction kept 6 bases outside the gene matches. The CDR3 is 15 residues long. CDR3 DNA: TGCGCCAGCAGCTTGCAGGCAGGGGGCAGCTATGGCTACACCTTC. The encoded protein is CASSLQAGGSYGYTF.

The chain couples TRBV13 to TRBJ2-3; possibly TRBD2 for D (6 bases). V was trimmed by 4 bases and J by 2 bases, leaving 13 bases between them. The CDR3 loop spans 15 amino acids. Germline lookup yields CDR1 PRHDT and CDR2 FYEKMQ (reference sequence). This CDR3 is CASSSRRDFTDTQYF. CDR3 sequence (DNA): TGTGCCAGCAGCTCTCGACGGGACTTCACAGATACGCAGTATTTT. The whole variable domain, remainder taken from reference TRBV13 and TRBJ2-3, is AAGVIQSPRHLIKEKRETATLKCYPIPRHDTVYWYQQGPGQDPQFLISFYEKMQSDKGSIPDRFSAQQFSDYHSELNMSSLELGDSALYFCASSSRRDFTDTQYFGPGTRLTVL.

The V and J genes are TRBV7-2 and TRBJ1-2, with TRBD1 as a possible D gene (5 bases). Trimming stripped 5 bases from V and 10 bases from J, with 14 bases between. Per germline, CDR1 SGHTA and CDR2 FQGNSA. CDR3 length equals 12 residues. The CDR3 protein is CASSPRDGIYTF. CDR3 bases: TGTGCCAGCAGCCCGCGGGACGGAATCTACACCTTC.

This clone appeared once. CDR3 sequence reads: CAWGSSDRPTNYGYTF. The CDR3 DNA follows: TGTGCCTGGGGCTCGTCAGACAGACCGACTAACTATGGCTACACCTTC. This chain joins TRBV30 and TRBJ1-2; the D gene is possibly TRBD1 (5 bases). Per the germline V gene, CDR1 is GTSNPN and CDR2 is SVGIG (reference sequence). The V end lost 5 bases, the J end lost 0 bases, and 19 bases lay between the germline ends. This CDR3 is built from 16 residues.

CDR3 sequence: CAWSFSSGRTADTQYF. The CDR3 region has the DNA TGTGCCTGGAGTTTCTCTAGCGGGAGGACCGCAGATACGCAGTATTTT. This chain uses TRBV30 with TRBJ2-3, with 11 bases fitting TRBD2. The CDR3 runs to 16 residues. After removal of 2 bases from V and 4 bases from J, the junction contained 8 bases not matched to a gene. CDR1 is GTSNPN and CDR2 is SVGIG in the germline V gene (reference sequence).

In its sample, this clone was seen a few times. The chain is built from TRBV2 and TRBJ2-7; D is undetermined. V lost 8 bases and J lost 3, with 8 bases in between. This CDR3 comprises 11 residues. From germline, CDR1 is SNHLY and CDR2 FYNNEI. CDR3 nucleotide sequence: TGTGCCAGCGTAGAATACTACGAGCAGTACTTC. Protein sequence: CASVEYYEQYF.

V gene TRBV7-6 combines with J gene TRBJ2-2, with TRBD1 as a possible D gene (5 bases). Germline values: CDR1 SGHVS, CDR2 FNYEAQ. CDR3 length equals 16 residues. Trimming pared 5 bases from V and 0 bases from J, leaving 13 bases between. CDR3 loop: CASSLIGAANTGELFF. The DNA of the CDR3 is TGTGCCAGCAGCCTCATAGGGGCAGCGAACACCGGGGAGCTGTTTTTT.

This chain links TRBV12-5 with TRBJ1-3; D gene ambiguous. The V end lost 7 bases, the J end lost 0 bases, and 4 bases lay between the germline ends. CDR3 size: 12 residues. The V gene's germline CDR1 is LGHNT and CDR2 FRNRAP. The DNA for the CDR3 is TGTGCTAGTGCCAACTCTGGAAACACCATATATTTT. As protein: CASANSGNTIYF.

The chain carries TRBV7-9 and TRBJ2-1; a weak D match, TRBD1 (5 bases). Germline V lookup: CDR1 SEHNR, CDR2 FQNEAQ (reference sequence). V shed 4 bases and J shed 7 bases, with 8 bases lying between them. This CDR3 comprises 12 residues. The CDR3 protein is CASSSQGNEQFF. Here the CDR3 DNA reads TGTGCCAGCAGCTCTCAGGGTAATGAGCAGTTCTTC.

This rearrangement joins TRBV27 to TRBJ1-3, with TRBD1 as a possible D gene (6 bases). The germline CDR1 and CDR2 sequences are MNHEY and SMNVEV (reference sequence). V dropped 8 bases and J dropped 1 base, with 12 bases sitting between them. The length of the CDR3 is 14 residues. In nucleotides, the CDR3 is TGTGCCAGCGGAAACAGGGTATCTGGAAACACCATATATTTT. Translating it yields CASGNRVSGNTIYF.

The rearrangement joins TRBV10-3 to TRBJ2-7, with TRBD2 identical over 13 bases. Unmatched junction bases numbered 8, after V lost 5 bases and J lost 7 bases. Germline V CDR1 and CDR2: ENHRY, SYGVKD. CDR3 size: 15 residues. The CDR3 bases are TGTGCCATCAGTAAAGGACTAGCGGGAGTATGGGAGCAGTACTTC. As protein: CAISKGLAGVWEQYF.

J is TRBJ2-1 and V is TRBV4-2; 8 bases map to TRBD2. Trimming cost V 2 bases and J 7 bases; bases outside gene matches: 7. The CDR3 length is 15 residues. From germline, CDR1 is LGHNA and CDR2 YNFKEQ. The CDR3 reads CASSQPGGRENEQFF. The CDR3 nucleotides are TGTGCCAGCAGCCAACCGGGAGGGCGGGAGAATGAGCAGTTCTTC.

The table lists this clone with a few counts. V gene TRBV4-3 combines with J gene TRBJ2-7, with 7 nucleotides matching TRBD2. The CDR3 runs to 16 residues. Looked up from germline, CDR1 is LGHNA and CDR2 is YSLEER. Trimming removed 4 bases from V and 4 bases from J; junction bases left unmatched: 13. CDR3 sequence reads: CASSRTRASGGYEQYF. The CDR3 bases are TGCGCCAGCAGCCGGACTCGGGCTAGCGGAGGTTACGAGCAGTACTTC.

The chain combines TRBV7-2 with TRBJ2-7, with D unresolved. V lost 2 bases to trimming and J lost 0 bases, with 14 bases between them. CDR1 SGHTA and CDR2 FQGNSA come from the germline V gene. CDR3 length: 16 amino acids. CDR3 amino acids: CASSLSGPWASYEQYF. CDR3 coding DNA: TGTGCCAGCAGCTTATCAGGCCCTTGGGCCTCCTACGAGCAGTACTTC. The complete variable domain, with remaining parts taken from reference TRBV7-2 and TRBJ2-7, reads GAGVSQSPSNKVTEKGKDVELRCDPISGHTALYWYRQSLGQGLEFLIYFQGNSAPDKSGLPSDRFSAERTGGSVSTLTIQRTQQEDSAVYLCASSLSGPWASYEQYFGPGTRLTVT.

The rearrangement joins TRBV7-2 to TRBJ2-7; 8 nucleotides line up with TRBD1. The CDR3 extends over 15 amino acids. Germline V gene sequence: CDR1 SGHTA, CDR2 FQGNSA. V dropped 3 bases and J dropped 0; count of bases not matched to a gene: 4. CDR3 in DNA: TGTGCCAGCAGCTTCGGGACAGGTATCTCCTACGAGCAGTACTTC. Translating it yields CASSFGTGISYEQYF.